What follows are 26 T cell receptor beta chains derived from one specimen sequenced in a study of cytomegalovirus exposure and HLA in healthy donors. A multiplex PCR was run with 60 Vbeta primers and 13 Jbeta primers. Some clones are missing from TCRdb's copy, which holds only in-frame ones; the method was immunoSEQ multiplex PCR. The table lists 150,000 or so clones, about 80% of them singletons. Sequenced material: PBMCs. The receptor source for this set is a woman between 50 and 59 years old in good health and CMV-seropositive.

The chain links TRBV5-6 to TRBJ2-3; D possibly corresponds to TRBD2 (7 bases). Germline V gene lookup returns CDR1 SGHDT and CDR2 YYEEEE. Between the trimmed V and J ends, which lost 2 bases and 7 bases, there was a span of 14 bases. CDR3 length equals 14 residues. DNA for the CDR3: TGTGCCAGCAGCTTCCGGGGGGCCACTTATACGCAGTATTTT. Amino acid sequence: CASSFRGATYTQYF.

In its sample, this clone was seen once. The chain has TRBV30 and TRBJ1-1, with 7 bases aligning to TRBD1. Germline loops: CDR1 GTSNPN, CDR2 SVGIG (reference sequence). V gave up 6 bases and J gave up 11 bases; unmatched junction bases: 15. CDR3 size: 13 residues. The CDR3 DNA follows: TGTGCCTGCGGACAGGACAGAACCGATAACGCTTTCTTT. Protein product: CACGQDRTDNAFF.

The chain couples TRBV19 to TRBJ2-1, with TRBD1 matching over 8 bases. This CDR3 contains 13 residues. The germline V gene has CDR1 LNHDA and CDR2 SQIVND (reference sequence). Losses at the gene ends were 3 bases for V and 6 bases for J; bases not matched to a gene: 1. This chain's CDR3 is CASSIGQGNEQFF. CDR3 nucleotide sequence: TGTGCCAGTAGTATTGGACAGGGCAATGAGCAGTTCTTC.

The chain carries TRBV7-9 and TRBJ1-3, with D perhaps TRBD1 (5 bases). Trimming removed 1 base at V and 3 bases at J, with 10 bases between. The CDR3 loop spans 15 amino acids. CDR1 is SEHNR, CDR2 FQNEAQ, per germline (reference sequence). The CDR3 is CASSLGGRDGNTIYF. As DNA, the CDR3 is TGTGCCAGCAGCTTAGGAGGCAGGGATGGAAACACCATATATTTT.

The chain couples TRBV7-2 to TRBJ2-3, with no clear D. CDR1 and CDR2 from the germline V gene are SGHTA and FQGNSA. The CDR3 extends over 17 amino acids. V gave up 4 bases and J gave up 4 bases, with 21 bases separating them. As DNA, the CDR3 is TGTGCCAGCAGCTCCCATGAGAGAGCGTTAAAAGCAGATACGCAGTATTTT. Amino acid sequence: CASSSHERALKADTQYF. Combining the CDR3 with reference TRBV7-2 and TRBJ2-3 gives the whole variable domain GAGVSQSPSNKVTEKGKDVELRCDPISGHTALYWYRQSLGQGLEFLIYFQGNSAPDKSGLPSDRFSAERTGGSVSTLTIQRTQQEDSAVYLCASSSHERALKADTQYFGPGTRLTVL.

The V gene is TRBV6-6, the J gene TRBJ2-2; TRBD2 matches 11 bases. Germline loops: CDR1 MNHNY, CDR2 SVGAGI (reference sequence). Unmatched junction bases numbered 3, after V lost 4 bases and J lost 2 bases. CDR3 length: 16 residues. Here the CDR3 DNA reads TGTGCCAGCAGTTCTAGCGGGGGGATTAACACCGGGGAGCTGTTTTTT. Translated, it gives CASSSSGGINTGELFF.

CDR3 in DNA: TGTGCCTGGAGCCAAACAATCGGGACAGGGGTCTCACCCCTCCACTTT. As protein: CAWSQTIGTGVSPLHF. The V gene is TRBV30, the J gene TRBJ1-6, with TRBD1 matching 10 bases. Germline V gene data show CDR1 as GTSNPN and CDR2 as SVGIG (reference sequence). There are 16 residues in the CDR3. Trimming removed 3 bases from V and 10 bases from J; junction bases left unmatched: 12. Supplemented by reference TRBV30 and TRBJ1-6, the full variable domain reads SQTIHQWPATLVQPVGSPLSLECTVEGTSNPNLYWYRQAAGRGLQLLFYSVGIGQISSEVPQNLSASRPQDRQFILSSKKLLLSDSGFYLCAWSQTIGTGVSPLHFGNGTRLTVT.

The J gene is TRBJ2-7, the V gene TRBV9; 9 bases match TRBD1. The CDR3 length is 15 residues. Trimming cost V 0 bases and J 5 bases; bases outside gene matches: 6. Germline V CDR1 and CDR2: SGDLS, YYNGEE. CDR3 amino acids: CASSVGGTGTHEQYF. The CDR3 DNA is TGTGCCAGCAGCGTAGGGGGGACAGGGACCCACGAGCAGTACTTC.

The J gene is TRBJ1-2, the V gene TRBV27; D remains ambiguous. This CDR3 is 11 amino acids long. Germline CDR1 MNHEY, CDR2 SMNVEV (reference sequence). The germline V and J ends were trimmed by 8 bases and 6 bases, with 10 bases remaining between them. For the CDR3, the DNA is TGTGCCAGCTATGGAGGACATGGCTACACCTTC. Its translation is CASYGGHGYTF.

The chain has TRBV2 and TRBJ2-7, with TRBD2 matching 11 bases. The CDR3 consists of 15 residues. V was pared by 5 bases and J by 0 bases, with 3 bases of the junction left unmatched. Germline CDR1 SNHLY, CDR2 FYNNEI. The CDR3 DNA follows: TGTGCCAGCAGTCATACTAGCGGGAGCTCCTACGAGCAGTACTTC. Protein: CASSHTSGSSYEQYF.

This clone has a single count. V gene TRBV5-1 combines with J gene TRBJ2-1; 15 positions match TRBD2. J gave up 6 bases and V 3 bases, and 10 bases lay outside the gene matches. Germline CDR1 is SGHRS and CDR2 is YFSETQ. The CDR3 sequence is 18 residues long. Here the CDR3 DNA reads TGCGCCAGCAGCTCGGGGACTAGCGGGGGGATAAGTAGCAATGAGCAGTTCTTC. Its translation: CASSSGTSGGISSNEQFF. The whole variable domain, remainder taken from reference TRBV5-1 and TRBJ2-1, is KAGVTQTPRYLIKTRGQQVTLSCSPISGHRSVSWYQQTPGQGLQFLFEYFSETQRNKGNFPGRFSGRQFSNSRSEMNVSTLELGDSALYLCASSSGTSGGISSNEQFFGPGTRLTVL.

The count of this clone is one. This CDR3 is CASSLRWYGSPLHF. CDR3 nucleotides: TGTGCCAGCAGCTTACGATGGTACGGGTCACCCCTCCACTTT. The rearrangement joins TRBV7-2 to TRBJ1-6; D call uncertain. There are 14 residues in the CDR3. Looked up from germline, CDR1 is SGHTA and CDR2 is FQGNSA. Trimming removed 2 bases from V and 10 bases from J, with 12 bases in between. Using reference TRBV7-2 and TRBJ1-6 for the parts outside the CDR3, the full variable domain is GAGVSQSPSNKVTEKGKDVELRCDPISGHTALYWYRQSLGQGLEFLIYFQGNSAPDKSGLPSDRFSAERTGGSVSTLTIQRTQQEDSAVYLCASSLRWYGSPLHFGNGTRLTVT.

The CDR3 nucleotides read TGTGCCAGCACCCCACAAGGGGGAGATTATGGCTACACCTTC. Its translation is CASTPQGGDYGYTF. J is TRBJ1-2 and V is TRBV19, with D possibly TRBD1 on 6 matching bases. Germline CDR1 and CDR2: LNHDA and SQIVND (reference sequence). Trimming removed 9 bases from V and 5 bases from J, with 19 bases in between. The CDR3 extends over 14 amino acids. Variable domain in full (rest from reference TRBV19 and TRBJ1-2): DGGITQSPKYLFRKEGQNVTLSCEQNLNHDAMYWYRQDPGQGLRLIYYSQIVNDFQKGDIAEGYSVSREKKESFPLTVTSAQKNPTAFYLCASTPQGGDYGYTFGSGTRLTVV.

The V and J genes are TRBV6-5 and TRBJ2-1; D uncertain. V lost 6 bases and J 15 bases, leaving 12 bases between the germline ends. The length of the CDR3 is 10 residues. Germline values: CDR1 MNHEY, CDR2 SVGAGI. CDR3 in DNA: TGTGCCAGCAGAGGCGGCTTTCCGTTCTTC. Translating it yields CASRGGFPFF.

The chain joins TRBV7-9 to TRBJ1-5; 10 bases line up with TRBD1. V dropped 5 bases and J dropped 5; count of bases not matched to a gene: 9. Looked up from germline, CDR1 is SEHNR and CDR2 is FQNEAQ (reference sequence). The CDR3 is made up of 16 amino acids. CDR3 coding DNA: TGTGCCAGCAGCCCTTGGACAGGGGGTTTGGATCAGCCCCAGCATTTT. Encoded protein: CASSPWTGGLDQPQHF.

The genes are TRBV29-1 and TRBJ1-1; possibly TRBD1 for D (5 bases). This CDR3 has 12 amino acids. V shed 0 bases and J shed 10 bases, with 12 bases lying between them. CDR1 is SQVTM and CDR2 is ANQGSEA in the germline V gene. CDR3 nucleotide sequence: TGCAGCGTTGAAGATCAGGGTGGAAGAGCTTTCTTT. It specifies CSVEDQGGRAFF. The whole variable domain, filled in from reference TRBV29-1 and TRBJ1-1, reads SAVISQKPSRDICQRGTSLTIQCQVDSQVTMMFWYRQQPGQSLTLIATANQGSEATYESGFVIDKFPISRPNLTFSTLTVSNMSPEDSSIYLCSVEDQGGRAFFGQGTRLTVV.

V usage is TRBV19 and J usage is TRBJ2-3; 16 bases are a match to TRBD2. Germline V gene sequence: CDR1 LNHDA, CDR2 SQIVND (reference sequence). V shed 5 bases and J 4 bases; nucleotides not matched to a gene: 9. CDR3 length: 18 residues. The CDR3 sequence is CASSRRSGTSGGADTQYF. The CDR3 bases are TGTGCCAGTAGTCGACGCTCCGGGACTAGCGGGGGGGCAGATACGCAGTATTTT.

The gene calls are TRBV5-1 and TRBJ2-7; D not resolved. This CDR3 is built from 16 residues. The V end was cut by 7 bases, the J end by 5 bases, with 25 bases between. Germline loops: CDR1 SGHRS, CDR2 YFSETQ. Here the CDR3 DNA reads TGCGCCAGCTCCCCTGGCGCCGGCGCGGCTTGGGACGAGCAGTACTTC. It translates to CASSPGAGAAWDEQYF.

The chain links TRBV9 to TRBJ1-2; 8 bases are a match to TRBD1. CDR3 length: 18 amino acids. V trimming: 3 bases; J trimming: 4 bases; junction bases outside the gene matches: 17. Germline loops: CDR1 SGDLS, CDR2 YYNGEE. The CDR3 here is CASSELDRVSRGTYGYTF. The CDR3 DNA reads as TGTGCCAGCAGCGAACTGGACAGGGTCTCTAGGGGGACCTATGGCTACACCTTC.

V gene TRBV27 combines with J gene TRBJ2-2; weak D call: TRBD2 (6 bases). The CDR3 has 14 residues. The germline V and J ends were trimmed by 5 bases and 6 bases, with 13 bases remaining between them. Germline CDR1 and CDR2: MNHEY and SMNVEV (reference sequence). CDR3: CASSPWDSAGELFF. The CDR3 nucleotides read TGTGCCAGCAGTCCCTGGGACTCCGCCGGGGAGCTGTTTTTT.

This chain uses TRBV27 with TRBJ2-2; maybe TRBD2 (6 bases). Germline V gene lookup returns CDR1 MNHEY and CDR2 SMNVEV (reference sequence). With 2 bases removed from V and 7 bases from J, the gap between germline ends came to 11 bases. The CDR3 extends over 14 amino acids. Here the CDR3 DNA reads TGTGCCAGCAGTTTACGTCAGGGAGGCGGGGAGCTGTTTTTT. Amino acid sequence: CASSLRQGGGELFF.

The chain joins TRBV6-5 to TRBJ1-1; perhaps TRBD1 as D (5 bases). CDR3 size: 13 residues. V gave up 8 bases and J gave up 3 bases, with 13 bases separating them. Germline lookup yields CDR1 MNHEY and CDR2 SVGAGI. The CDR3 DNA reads TGTGCCAGCTCTAGGGGATGGGACACTGAAGCTTTCTTT. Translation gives CASSRGWDTEAFF.

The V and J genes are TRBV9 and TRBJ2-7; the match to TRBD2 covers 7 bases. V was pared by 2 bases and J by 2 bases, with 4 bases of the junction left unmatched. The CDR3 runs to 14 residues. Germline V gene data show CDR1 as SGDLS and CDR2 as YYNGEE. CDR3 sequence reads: CASSVGGGAYEQYF. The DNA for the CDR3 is TGTGCCAGCAGCGTTGGGGGGGGAGCCTACGAGCAGTACTTC.

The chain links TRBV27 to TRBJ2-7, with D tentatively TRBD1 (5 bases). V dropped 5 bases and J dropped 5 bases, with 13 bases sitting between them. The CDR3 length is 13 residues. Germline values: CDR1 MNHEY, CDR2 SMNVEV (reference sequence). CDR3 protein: CASSRGIRDEQYF. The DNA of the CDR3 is TGTGCCAGCAGTCGAGGCATCAGGGACGAGCAGTACTTC.

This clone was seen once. The CDR3 DNA reads TGTGCCAGCTTCTCAGGGGACACCGGGGAGCTGTTTTTT. Its protein is CASFSGDTGELFF. This rearrangement joins TRBV18 to TRBJ2-2; possibly TRBD1 for D (6 bases). V shed 7 bases and J shed 3 bases, with 9 bases lying between them. CDR1 KGHSH and CDR2 LQKENI come from the germline V gene. CDR3 length: 13 amino acids.

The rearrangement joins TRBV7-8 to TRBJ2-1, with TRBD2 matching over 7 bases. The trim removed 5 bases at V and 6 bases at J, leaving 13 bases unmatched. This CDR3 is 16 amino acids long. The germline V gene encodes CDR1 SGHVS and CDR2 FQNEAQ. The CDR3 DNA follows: TGTGCCAGCAGCCCCCGGGGAGGGGTTGGGTCCAATGAGCAGTTCTTC. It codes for CASSPRGGVGSNEQFF.